Listed below are T cell receptor beta chains from one sample, sequenced in a study of shared clonotypes between healthy human individuals. Clones were read by immunoSEQ multiplex PCR, and TCRdb kept only the in-frame ones, dropping some. The sample has about 380,000 clones, roughly 96% seen once; the top ten hold more than 0.3%. Sequencing was performed on memory CD8+ T cells sorted from blood. The source of these receptors is a young man in good health. Each CDR3 is given with its conserved first and last residue. A D gene is named only where the DNA matches it firmly. Clone size is stated in some rows and not others, as once, few, many or a class when expanded.

V gene	D gene	J gene	clone size	CDR3 DNA	CDR3 protein
TRBV11-2	-	TRBJ2-3	-	TGTGCCAGCAGCGACAGCACAGATACGCAGTATTTT	CASSDSTDTQYF
TRBV2	-	TRBJ1-3	-	TGTGCCAGCAGTGGGCAGGGTGGAAACACCATATATTTT	CASSGQGGNTIYF
TRBV29-1	-	TRBJ2-7	-	TGCAGCGTTGATCGAGGGCACGAGCAGTACTTC	CSVDRGHEQYF
TRBV11-3	TRBD1	TRBJ2-6	-	TGTGCCAGCAGCCCCCAGGGGGCTGGGGCCAACGTCCTGACTTTC	CASSPQGAGANVLTF
TRBV28	-	TRBJ2-5	-	TGTGCCAGCAGCCAGGTAAAGGAGACCCAGTACTTC	CASSQVKETQYF
TRBV5-1	TRBD1	TRBJ1-6	-	TGCGCCAGCAGCTTGGTTCAACCCGGGACAGCCTATGGTTCACCCCTCCACTTT	CASSLVQPGTAYGSPLHF
TRBV18	TRBD2	TRBJ2-1	-	TGTGCCAGCTCACGGGGACTAGCGGGAGTCTATAGTGGGAATGAGCAGTTCTTC	CASSRGLAGVYSGNEQFF
TRBV7-9	-	TRBJ2-4	once	TGTGCCAGCAGCTTAGGGACGGAGCCTCTAGCCAAAAACATTCAGTACTTC	CASSLGTEPLAKNIQYF
TRBV10-3	-	TRBJ2-3	-	TGTGCCATCAGCAACACAGATACGCAGTATTTT	CAISNTDTQYF
TRBV7-9	TRBD2	TRBJ2-1	-	TGTGCCGTCCGGGACTACAAGAATGAGCAGTTCTTC	CAVRDYKNEQFF
TRBV7-8	TRBD1	TRBJ1-1	-	TGTGCCAGCAGCAGTTACCGGGACAGGGAACCTGAAGCTTTCTTT	CASSSYRDREPEAFF
TRBV6-5	-	TRBJ2-1	-	TGTGCCAGCAGTTACTCGAGCGTAGATGAGCAGTTCTTC	CASSYSSVDEQFF
TRBV5-1	-	TRBJ2-4	-	TGCGCCAGCAGCTTGGTTGGGTGGGGGACCAAGGGAAACATTCAGTACTTC	CASSLVGWGTKGNIQYF
TRBV4-2	-	TRBJ2-6	-	TGTGCCAGCAGCCAAGATAAAGCCGATTGGGCCAACGTCCTGACTTTC	CASSQDKADWANVLTF
TRBV6-6	-	TRBJ2-1	-	TGTGCCAGCAGTTCCGGGACCATGACGTTAGGTGAGCAGTTCTTC	CASSSGTMTLGEQFF
TRBV30	-	TRBJ2-7	-	TGTGCCTGGAGCGATCCGTGGGGTGGATCCTACGAGCAGTACTTC	CAWSDPWGGSYEQYF
TRBV5-1	-	TRBJ2-6	-	TGCGCCAGCAGCTTGGGCTCTTCTGGGGCCAACGTCCTGACTTTC	CASSLGSSGANVLTF
TRBV4-1	-	TRBJ2-2	-	TGCGCCAGCAGCCAAGAACAGGGGAACACCGGGGAGCTGTTTTTT	CASSQEQGNTGELFF
TRBV5-4	TRBD2	TRBJ2-5	-	TGTGCCAGCAGCCAATCCGGGAGGATTGAGACCCAGTACTTC	CASSQSGRIETQYF
TRBV30	-	TRBJ1-2	-	TGTGCCTGGAGTGTACTCTATGGCTACACCTTC	CAWSVLYGYTF
TRBV10-1	-	TRBJ2-3	-	TGCGCCAGCAGTGATTATCGCACAGATACGCAGTATTTT	CASSDYRTDTQYF
TRBV7-2	-	TRBJ2-7	-	TGTGCCAGCAGCTACGGGAGTCCCTACGAGCAGTACTTC	CASSYGSPYEQYF
TRBV4-2	TRBD2	TRBJ2-7	-	TGTGCCAGCAGCCAAGCTAGAAGCGGGAACTCCTACGAGCAGTACTTC	CASSQARSGNSYEQYF
TRBV5-4	TRBD2	TRBJ2-3	-	TGTGCCAGCAGCCCTCGAGGCGGGAGGAGCGCAGATACGCAGTATTTT	CASSPRGGRSADTQYF
TRBV7-2	TRBD1	TRBJ2-3	-	TGTGCCAGCAGCTTAGGGCACAGGGGGCATAGGCGCACAGATACGCAGTATTTT	CASSLGHRGHRRTDTQYF
TRBV2	TRBD1	TRBJ1-1	-	TGTGCCAGCAGGTTGAACAGGGGGCCTGTCACTGAAGCTTTCTTT	CASRLNRGPVTEAFF
TRBV27	TRBD1	TRBJ2-7	-	TGTGCCAGCAGTCGCCGGGACAGGGGGGGTTACGAGCAGTACTTC	CASSRRDRGGYEQYF
TRBV5-1	TRBD2	TRBJ2-7	-	TGCGCCAGCAGCTCTGGGACTACCATCACCTACGAGCAGTACTTC	CASSSGTTITYEQYF
TRBV9	TRBD2	TRBJ2-3	-	TGTGCCAGCAGCGTAACAGCGGGGAGCACAGATACGCAGTATTTT	CASSVTAGSTDTQYF
TRBV7-3	-	TRBJ1-1	-	TGTGCCAGCAGCTTAATCGGTGGGAGGGAAGCTTTCTTT	CASSLIGGREAFF
TRBV28	TRBD1	TRBJ1-5	-	TGTGCCAGCAGTTTATCGGGGACAGGGAGGCCTTGGCCGAATCAGCCCCAGCATTTT	CASSLSGTGRPWPNQPQHF
TRBV27	-	TRBJ2-1	-	TGTGCCAGCAGTTTAGCGGGCCTCTACAATGAGCAGTTCTTC	CASSLAGLYNEQFF
TRBV27	-	TRBJ2-1	-	TGTGCCAGCACCCCCCGACCGGCAGGTTTTTTCTGGGATGAGCAGTTCTTC	CASTPRPAGFFWDEQFF
TRBV14	-	TRBJ1-2	-	TGTGCCAGCAGCCAAGAAGTACCGACTGTCTCCGGCTACACCTTC	CASSQEVPTVSGYTF
TRBV28	TRBD1	TRBJ2-7	-	TGTGCCAGCAAATTTACGGACAGGGAGTACGAGCAGTACTTC	CASKFTDREYEQYF
TRBV5-1	-	TRBJ2-6	-	TGCGCCAGCAGCTACGACAGCTCTGGGGCCAACGTCCTGACTTTC	CASSYDSSGANVLTF
TRBV5-1	-	TRBJ2-3	few	TGCGCCAGCAGCTTGACAGGGACAGATACGCAGTATTTT	CASSLTGTDTQYF
TRBV6-5	TRBD1	TRBJ1-2	-	TGTGCCAGCAGTTACAAGGGACAGGGGGCCTATGGCTACACCTTC	CASSYKGQGAYGYTF
TRBV21-1	-	TRBJ1-1	-	TGTGCCAGCAACGGACAGAACACTGAAGCTTTCTTT	CASNGQNTEAFF
TRBV5-1	TRBD1	TRBJ2-7	-	TGCGCCAGCAGCGGGTTGGCAGGGGGATACGAGCAGTACTTC	CASSGLAGGYEQYF
TRBV7-3	TRBD2	TRBJ2-1	-	TGTGCCAGCAGCTTAATTCCTAGCGGGAGGGATGAGCAGTTCTTC	CASSLIPSGRDEQFF
TRBV25-1	-	TRBJ2-1	-	TGTGCCAGCAGTGAGGTTTCACTGGGACCGGATAACAATGAGCAGTTCTTC	CASSEVSLGPDNNEQFF